The present entry profiles one T cell receptor (beta chain) with its context. Per the original methods: By means of reference gene primer amplification, nucleated cell counts were estimated. Using immunoSEQ multiplex PCR, the repertoire was profiled, and TCRdb retains in-frame clones only, with some absent. The DNA gave D and trimming, while V, J and clone size come from that table. This table holds some 380,000 clones, nearly 90% found once. The data stem from a study of blood T cell repertoires in COVID-19. In the study overall: The United States, Italy and Spain supplied acute and convalescent COVID-19 samples.

This TCR was recovered from a man in his late teens or twenties with active or convalescent COVID-19. Sequencing used peripheral blood.

This chain's CDR3 is CASSAGSPSGYNEQFF. CDR3 sequence (DNA): TGTGCCAGCAGCGCGGGGAGCCCTAGCGGGTACAATGAGCAGTTCTTC. This sequence joins TRBV7-7 and TRBJ2-1; 8 nucleotides line up with TRBD2. Trimming cost V 5 bases and J 4 bases; bases outside gene matches: 10. The CDR3 sequence is 16 residues long. Germline CDR1 SSHAT, CDR2 FNYEAQ (reference sequence).